Below are 7 T cell receptor beta chains sequenced from a single sample in a study of metastatic and nonmetastatic thyroid tumors (TCRdb year 2020). Library preparation employed PCR. Data came from an Illumina HiSeq 4000. TCRdb's own reprocessing of the public reads used fastp at Q25 and MiXCR and kept productive beta chains. The sample table contains over 25,000 clones; only one count was recorded for under 20% of them. The ten largest clones capture about 4.5% of the sample. None of the patients had been given any treatment before thyroid surgery. The sample taken for sequencing was blood. The receptors were sampled from a female donor with papillary thyroid cancer or a benign thyroid nodule (not recorded which). Some clones in this sample may be carry-over from other donors' samples.

In the case of this clone: A much more abundant neighbour one base away suggests this may be a read error. The chain uses TRBV11-2 and TRBJ2-3, with D perhaps given as TRBD1 or TRBD2 (6 bases each). V was shortened by 6 bases and J by 10 bases, with 23 bases between the two germline ends. The CDR3 sequence is 15 residues long. The germline V gene has CDR1 SGHAT and CDR2 FQNNGV. As DNA, the CDR3 is TGTGCCAGCAGTACTGGGGGCGGGGTGGCTTGGGCGCAGTATTTT. This codes for CASSTGGGVAWAQYF. The full variable domain, rest sourced from reference TRBV11-2 and TRBJ2-3, is EAGVAQSPRYKIIEKRQSVAFWCNPISGHATLYWYQQILGQGPKLLIQFQNNGVVDDSQLPKDRFSAERLKGVDSTLKIQPAKLEDSAVYLCASSTGGGVAWAQYFGPGTRLTVL.

This clone was counted ten times or more. The V and J genes are TRBV5-1 and TRBJ2-7; 8 nucleotides line up with TRBD2. Germline V gives CDR1 SGHRS, CDR2 YFSETQ. J lost 3 bases, V lost 3 bases, and 11 bases had no gene match. The CDR3 spans 16 residues. The CDR3 here is CASSSQGSGGFYEQYF. In DNA, the CDR3 is TGCGCCAGCAGCTCCCAGGGAAGCGGGGGCTTCTACGAGCAGTACTTC.

This clone was found a few times. The chain combines TRBV11-2 with TRBJ2-1; TRBD2 agrees at 7 bases. V was pared by 5 bases and J by 0 bases, with 7 bases of the junction left unmatched. This CDR3 region has 16 residues. Per the germline V gene, CDR1 is SGHAT and CDR2 is FQNNGV. CDR3 DNA: TGTGCCAGCAGCCCCTGGCGGGGGAACTCCTACAATGAGCAGTTCTTC. Translation: CASSPWRGNSYNEQFF.

This clone was observed a handful of times. The gene calls are TRBV6-9 and TRBJ1-1; D is uncertain. V shed 3 bases and J shed 8 bases, with 7 bases lying between them. The germline gives CDR1 MNHGY, CDR2 SVAAGI. The CDR3 contains 11 residues. The CDR3 spells CASSYYGEAFF. Written as DNA, the CDR3 is TGTGCCAGCAGTTACTACGGGGAAGCTTTCTTT.

This clone occurred a few times. J is TRBJ1-3 and V is TRBV9, with 12 bases identical to TRBD1. The V gene's germline CDR1 is SGDLS and CDR2 YYNGEE. This CDR3 spans 18 amino acids. V gave up 3 bases and J gave up 0 bases; unmatched junction bases: 7. In DNA form, the CDR3 reads TGTGCCAGCAGCGAACAGGGACAGGGGGCTTACTCTGGAAACACCATATATTTT. Its protein product is CASSEQGQGAYSGNTIYF.

This clone was seen at least ten times. This chain links TRBV2 with TRBJ2-1; 9 nucleotides agree with TRBD1. This CDR3 has 16 amino acids. Germline assignment: CDR1 SNHLY and CDR2 FYNNEI. The V gene end was trimmed by 6 bases and the J gene end by 4 bases; junction bases not matched to a gene: 10. CDR3 residues: CASSDMGTGWYNEQFF. CDR3 sequence (DNA): TGTGCCAGCAGCGACATGGGGACAGGGTGGTACAATGAGCAGTTCTTC.

Points on this clone: A read error may produce the germline difference seen at one junction end. The V and J genes are TRBV5-1 and TRBJ1-1, with 12 bases lining up with TRBD1. Germline assignment: CDR1 SGHRS and CDR2 YFSETQ. The CDR3 runs 18 residues. The CDR3 DNA reads as TGCGTCAGCCGTCACCCTGGGACAGGGGGCGCTGAGAACACTGAAGCTTTCTTT. Translating gives CVSRHPGTGGAENTEAFF.